This is a list of T cell receptor beta chains from one sample in a study of shared clonotypes between healthy human individuals. Measured with immunoSEQ multiplex PCR; TCRdb has only the in-frame clones, and not every one. The table shows some 2 million clones, with about 95% occurring only once. The sample comprised naive CD8+ T cells sorted from blood. The receptors here all came from a man between 18 and 35 years old in good health. CDR3s include the opening cysteine and the closing phenylalanine or tryptophan. The D gene is left open where the match is weak. Expanded clones are given a class, and other clones once, few, many or no size at all.

J | D | size | V | CDR3 | DNA
TRBJ2-3 | TRBD2 | - | TRBV2 | CASSDLGGAPDTQYF | TGTGCCAGCAGTGACCTCGGGGGGGCCCCAGATACGCAGTATTTT
TRBJ2-1 | - | - | TRBV5-1 | CASSLAPSSYNEQFF | TGCGCCAGCAGCTTGGCACCCAGCTCCTACAATGAGCAGTTCTTC
TRBJ1-5 | - | once | TRBV19 | CASGVRDSNQPQHF | TGTGCCAGTGGTGTGCGGGATAGCAATCAGCCCCAGCATTTT
TRBJ1-5 | TRBD1 | - | TRBV5-8 | CASSLLETGGPSPQHF | TGTGCCAGCAGCCTTCTCGAGACAGGGGGCCCATCGCCCCAGCATTTT
TRBJ2-3 | - | - | TRBV11-3 | CASSVSPDTQYF | TGTGCCAGCAGCGTTAGCCCAGATACGCAGTATTTT
TRBJ2-7 | TRBD1 | - | TRBV5-8 | CASSRDREWAYEQYF | TGTGCCAGCAGCCGGGACAGGGAATGGGCCTACGAGCAGTACTTC
TRBJ1-2 | - | - | TRBV9 | CASSVDGTINYGYTF | TGTGCCAGCAGCGTAGATGGAACTATTAACTATGGCTACACCTTC
TRBJ1-1 | - | - | TRBV29-1 | CSVERQTEAFF | TGCAGCGTTGAACGACAGACTGAAGCTTTCTTT
TRBJ1-1 | - | - | TRBV28 | CASSQASGTEAFF | TGTGCCAGCAGTCAAGCCTCGGGCACTGAAGCTTTCTTT
TRBJ1-3 | - | - | TRBV30 | CAWTGRTSGNTIYF | TGTGCCTGGACGGGACGTACCTCTGGAAACACCATATATTTT
TRBJ2-3 | TRBD2 | - | TRBV7-8 | CASSLGATSTDTQYF | TGTGCCAGCAGCTTAGGAGCGACTAGCACGGATACGCAGTATTTT
TRBJ2-4 | - | once | TRBV5-1 | CASSSRPGDTLAKNIQYF | TGCGCCAGCAGCTCCCGCCCCGGGGACACTTTAGCCAAAAACATTCAGTACTTC
TRBJ2-7 | - | - | TRBV7-9 | CASSLGLTDYEQYF | TGTGCCAGCAGCCTGGGACTCACGGACTACGAGCAGTACTTC
TRBJ2-7 | TRBD2 | once | TRBV7-6 | CASSPLAGEGIYEQYF | TGTGCCAGCAGCCCCTTAGCGGGAGAGGGGATCTACGAGCAGTACTTC
TRBJ2-2 | TRBD1 | - | TRBV9 | CASSPRTGGRDIDTGELFF | TGTGCCAGCAGCCCCCGGACAGGGGGCAGAGATATTGACACCGGGGAGCTGTTTTTT
TRBJ1-2 | - | - | TRBV28 | CASSPGIQTYGYTF | TGTGCCAGCAGTCCAGGGATCCAAACCTATGGCTACACCTTC
TRBJ1-2 | - | - | TRBV6-6 | CASSYWGSQDLYGYTF | TGTGCCAGCAGTTACTGGGGCAGTCAGGACCTCTATGGCTACACCTTC
TRBJ2-2 | TRBD2 | - | TRBV7-2 | CASSQLAGGGGELFF | TGTGCCAGCAGCCAACTAGCGGGAGGCGGCGGGGAGCTGTTTTTT
TRBJ2-4 | TRBD1 | - | TRBV7-9 | CASSLGEQGWYF | TGTGCCAGCAGCCTAGGGGAACAGGGGTGGTACTTC
TRBJ2-7 | - | - | TRBV7-9 | CASSLDSLSSYEQYF | TGTGCCAGCAGTCTAGACAGTTTATCCTCCTACGAGCAGTACTTC
TRBJ2-7 | - | - | TRBV5-1 | CASSLGPVIEQYF | TGCGCCAGCAGCTTGGGTCCGGTGATCGAGCAGTACTTC
TRBJ2-3 | - | once | TRBV10-3 | CAISELGRYTDTQYF | TGTGCCATCAGTGAGTTGGGGAGATACACAGATACGCAGTATTTT
TRBJ2-7 | TRBD1 | - | TRBV27 | CASSLGPGTGDRHEQYF | TGTGCCAGCAGTTTAGGACCCGGGACAGGGGACCGCCACGAGCAGTACTTC
TRBJ1-5 | - | - | TRBV5-6 | CASSLGVSNQPQHF | TGTGCCAGCAGCTTGGGCGTTAGCAATCAGCCCCAGCATTTT
TRBJ2-7 | - | - | TRBV11-2 | CASSFGTPAYEQYF | TGTGCCAGCAGCTTCGGGACACCCGCCTACGAGCAGTACTTC
TRBJ1-1 | - | - | TRBV12-5 | CASGSITQPLAPNLGTEAFF | TGTGCTAGTGGTTCCATAACTCAACCATTGGCACCAAATCTGGGGACTGAAGCTTTCTTT
TRBJ1-6 | - | - | TRBV9 | CASSVAGFGDSPLHF | TGTGCCAGCAGCGTAGCTGGGTTTGGAGATTCACCCCTCCACTTT
TRBJ1-4 | - | - | TRBV11-2 | CASRATTNEKLFF | TGTGCCAGCAGGGCGACAACTAATGAAAAACTGTTTTTT
TRBJ1-1 | - | - | TRBV25-1 | CASSELGGEITEAFF | TGTGCCAGCAGTGAATTAGGCGGGGAAATCACTGAAGCTTTCTTT
TRBJ2-7 | - | - | TRBV10-3 | CAISELDNYEQYF | TGTGCCATCAGTGAATTGGACAACTACGAGCAGTACTTC
TRBJ1-6 | - | - | TRBV6-6 | CASRNMGFLNSPLHF | TGTGCCAGCAGAAATATGGGGTTTTTGAATTCACCCCTCCACTTT
TRBJ2-7 | TRBD2 | once | TRBV2 | CASSGLAGANYEQYF | TGTGCCAGCAGTGGCCTAGCGGGGGCCAACTACGAGCAGTACTTC
TRBJ2-2 | TRBD2 | once | TRBV6-5 | CASSSGLAGGFGELFF | TGTGCCAGCAGTTCAGGACTAGCGGGAGGCTTCGGGGAGCTGTTTTTT
TRBJ2-3 | - | - | TRBV7-8 | CASNLLGANLDTQYF | TGTGCCAGCAACCTTCTAGGGGCTAACTTAGATACGCAGTATTTT